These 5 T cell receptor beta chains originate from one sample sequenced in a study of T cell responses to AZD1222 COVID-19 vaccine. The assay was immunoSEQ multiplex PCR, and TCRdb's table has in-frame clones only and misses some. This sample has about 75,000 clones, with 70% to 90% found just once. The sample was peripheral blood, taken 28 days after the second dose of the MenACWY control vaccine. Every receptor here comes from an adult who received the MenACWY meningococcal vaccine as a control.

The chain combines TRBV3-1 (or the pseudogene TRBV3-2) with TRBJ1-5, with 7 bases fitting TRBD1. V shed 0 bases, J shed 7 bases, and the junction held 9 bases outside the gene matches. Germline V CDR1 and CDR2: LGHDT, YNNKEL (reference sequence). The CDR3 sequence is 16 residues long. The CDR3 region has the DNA TGTGCCAGCAGCCAAGATCAAGGGGGCAGTGGGCAGCCCCAGCATTTT. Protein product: CASSQDQGGSGQPQHF.

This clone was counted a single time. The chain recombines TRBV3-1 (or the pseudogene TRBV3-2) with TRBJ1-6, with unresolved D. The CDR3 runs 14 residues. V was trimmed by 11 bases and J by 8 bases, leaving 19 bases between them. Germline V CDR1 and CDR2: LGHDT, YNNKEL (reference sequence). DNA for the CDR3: TGTGCCCCCCCTGGTTGTATGCCATATTCACCCCTCCACTTT. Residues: CAPPGCMPYSPLHF.

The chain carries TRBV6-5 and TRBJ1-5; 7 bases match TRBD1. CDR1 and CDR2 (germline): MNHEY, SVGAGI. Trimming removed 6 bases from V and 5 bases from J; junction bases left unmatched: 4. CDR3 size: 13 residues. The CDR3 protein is CASRHGQDQPQHF. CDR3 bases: TGTGCCAGCAGACACGGACAGGATCAGCCCCAGCATTTT.

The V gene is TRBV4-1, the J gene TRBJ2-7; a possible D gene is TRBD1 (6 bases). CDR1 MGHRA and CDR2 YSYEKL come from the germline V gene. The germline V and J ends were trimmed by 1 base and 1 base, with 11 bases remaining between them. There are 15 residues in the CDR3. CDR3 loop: CASSQGQGLSYEQYF. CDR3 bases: TGCGCCAGCAGCCAAGGTCAGGGGCTGTCCTACGAGCAGTACTTC.

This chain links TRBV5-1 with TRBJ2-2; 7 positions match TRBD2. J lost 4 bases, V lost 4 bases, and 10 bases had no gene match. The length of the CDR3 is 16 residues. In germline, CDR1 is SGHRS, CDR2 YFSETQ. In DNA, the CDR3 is TGCGCCAGCAGCCGGGCGGGAGCAGGGTCCACCGGGGAGCTGTTTTTT. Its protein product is CASSRAGAGSTGELFF.